This T cell receptor beta chain was sequenced during a study of cytomegalovirus exposure and HLA in healthy donors. In the study overall: The roughly 130 validation repertoires used the same platform as the roughly 670 first-cohort repertoires, a later analysis reported.

General study findings and limits: TCR clusters originating in the first cohort tended to co-occur in the roughly 120 validation repertoires, according to a later analysis. Reportedly, cytomegalovirus status was diagnosed with high sensitivity and specificity. Rarity characterized most TCR sequences, yet some public TCRs appeared in many donors.

Sequenced by immunoSEQ multiplex PCR; TCRdb stores in-frame clones only, minus some. The sample yields 110,000 or so clones, around 86% seen once. Worth noting for this clone: Its matching antigen is unknown.

This receptor was taken from a woman younger than 35 in good health and CMV-seropositive. Sequenced sample: PBMCs.

CDR3 sequence reads: CASSLVTSGRSYEQYF. In DNA form, the CDR3 reads TGTGCCAGCAGCTTAGTCACTAGCGGGAGAAGCTACGAGCAGTACTTC. The chain recombines TRBV11-3 with TRBJ2-7; 11 nucleotides line up with TRBD2. From germline, CDR1 is SGHNT and CDR2 YENEEA. Trimming cost V 1 base and J 3 bases; bases outside gene matches: 5. This CDR3 comprises 16 residues.